These T cell receptor beta chains were read from a single sample in a study of blood T cell repertoires in COVID-19. The protocol was immunoSEQ multiplex PCR, while the TCRdb copy is restricted to in-frame clones and leaves out a portion. The sample lists 100,000 to 150,000 clones, approximately 85% seen once, with about 3.3% in the top ten. The sequencing sample was made of peripheral blood. These receptors were taken from a woman aged 80 or older with COVID-19, enrolled during active disease. Each CDR3 is given with its conserved first and last residue. Fields, in order: clone size, J gene, V gene, CDR3 protein. Where a row states a size, it is once, few, many or the class of an expanded clone; other rows omit it.

abundance: NA; j_gene: TRBJ2-1; v_gene: TRBV5-1; CDR3aa: CASSLAASGGEQFF
abundance: NA; j_gene: TRBJ2-5; v_gene: TRBV6-5; CDR3aa: CASSYILGGTQYF
abundance: once; j_gene: TRBJ2-1; v_gene: TRBV18; CDR3aa: CASSPLAGKTYNEQFF
abundance: NA; j_gene: TRBJ2-2; v_gene: TRBV24-1; CDR3aa: CATSARQGSSTGELFF
abundance: NA; j_gene: TRBJ2-2; v_gene: TRBV29-1; CDR3aa: CSGGGAAGELFF
abundance: NA; j_gene: TRBJ2-1; v_gene: TRBV5-4; CDR3aa: CASSLWQGSFNEQFF
abundance: NA; j_gene: TRBJ1-5; v_gene: TRBV6-5; CDR3aa: CASTLHGGSEPQHF
abundance: NA; j_gene: TRBJ2-1; v_gene: TRBV19; CDR3aa: CASTPGQGYNEQFF
abundance: NA; j_gene: TRBJ1-4; v_gene: TRBV2; CDR3aa: CASSDRVWEKLFF
abundance: NA; j_gene: TRBJ2-1; v_gene: TRBV14; CDR3aa: CASSPGGSYNEQFF
abundance: NA; j_gene: TRBJ1-2; v_gene: TRBV29-1; CDR3aa: CSVQGANYGYTF
abundance: few; j_gene: TRBJ2-7; v_gene: TRBV6-5; CDR3aa: CASTRVQGEQYF
abundance: NA; j_gene: TRBJ1-6; v_gene: TRBV9; CDR3aa: CASSVGQGNSPLHF
abundance: NA; j_gene: TRBJ1-5; v_gene: TRBV27; CDR3aa: CASSLWGSNQPQHF
abundance: NA; j_gene: TRBJ1-5; v_gene: TRBV9; CDR3aa: CASSAGTGDQPQHF
abundance: NA; j_gene: TRBJ2-3; v_gene: TRBV24-1; CDR3aa: CATRRSVTDTQYF
abundance: NA; j_gene: TRBJ2-1; v_gene: TRBV3-1/TRBV3-2; CDR3aa: CASSQGAGNNEQFF
abundance: NA; j_gene: TRBJ1-1; v_gene: TRBV9; CDR3aa: CASSVGGGRDTEAFF
abundance: NA; j_gene: TRBJ2-6; v_gene: TRBV4-2; CDR3aa: CASSQDNTGGAGGANVLTF
abundance: once; j_gene: TRBJ2-5; v_gene: TRBV4-3; CDR3aa: CASSQAGGSQETQYF
abundance: NA; j_gene: TRBJ1-2; v_gene: TRBV6-5; CDR3aa: CASSRPGVNYGYTF
abundance: NA; j_gene: TRBJ2-2; v_gene: TRBV4-2; CDR3aa: CASRRASGRTGELFF
abundance: NA; j_gene: TRBJ2-3; v_gene: TRBV5-6; CDR3aa: CASSPSPLRDTQYF
abundance: NA; j_gene: TRBJ2-2; v_gene: TRBV29-1; CDR3aa: CSVGGVSAGELFF
abundance: NA; j_gene: TRBJ2-7; v_gene: TRBV5-4; CDR3aa: CASSLSPREEQYF
abundance: NA; j_gene: TRBJ1-4; v_gene: TRBV5-1; CDR3aa: CASRPTAGIEKLFF
abundance: NA; j_gene: TRBJ2-7; v_gene: TRBV7-8; CDR3aa: CASSSTLATHTAVYEQYF
abundance: NA; j_gene: TRBJ2-1; v_gene: TRBV27; CDR3aa: CASSLYIQNEQFF
abundance: NA; j_gene: TRBJ2-2; v_gene: TRBV7-3; CDR3aa: CASSEIPTGELFF
abundance: NA; j_gene: TRBJ1-2; v_gene: TRBV19; CDR3aa: CASSILAGHGYTF
abundance: NA; j_gene: TRBJ1-1; v_gene: TRBV7-8; CDR3aa: CASSLALGTAAAFF
abundance: NA; j_gene: TRBJ2-2; v_gene: TRBV7-2; CDR3aa: CASSLAPYSGELFF
abundance: NA; j_gene: TRBJ1-5; v_gene: TRBV6-1; CDR3aa: CASSEQAGGVKSNQPQHF
abundance: NA; j_gene: TRBJ1-4; v_gene: TRBV28; CDR3aa: CASSPGRRGTLANEKLFF
abundance: NA; j_gene: TRBJ2-1; v_gene: TRBV5-1; CDR3aa: CASRSAQGSEQFF
abundance: NA; j_gene: TRBJ2-1; v_gene: TRBV7-8; CDR3aa: CASTRDRAVNEQFF
abundance: few; j_gene: TRBJ1-1; v_gene: TRBV15; CDR3aa: CATSRGGALNTEAFF
abundance: NA; j_gene: TRBJ2-7; v_gene: TRBV9; CDR3aa: CASSAQGSSYEQYF
abundance: NA; j_gene: TRBJ2-3; v_gene: TRBV27; CDR3aa: CASSSPGRGTDTQYF
abundance: NA; j_gene: TRBJ2-5; v_gene: TRBV12-3/TRBV12-4; CDR3aa: CASSLTRETQYF
abundance: few; j_gene: TRBJ1-5; v_gene: TRBV27; CDR3aa: CASSLEGHPNQPQHF
abundance: NA; j_gene: TRBJ1-2; v_gene: TRBV9; CDR3aa: CASSVPGQTYGYTF
abundance: NA; j_gene: TRBJ2-1; v_gene: TRBV28; CDR3aa: CASRTGDHEQFF
abundance: NA; j_gene: TRBJ1-4; v_gene: TRBV7-9; CDR3aa: CASSLASGEKLFF
abundance: NA; j_gene: TRBJ2-5; v_gene: TRBV7-2; CDR3aa: CASSPGHGGGETQYF
abundance: NA; j_gene: TRBJ1-6; v_gene: TRBV4-2; CDR3aa: CASSQDWGGENSYNSPLHF
abundance: NA; j_gene: TRBJ2-1; v_gene: TRBV7-9; CDR3aa: CASASSEDEQFF
abundance: NA; j_gene: TRBJ1-2; v_gene: TRBV29-1; CDR3aa: CSVEAGGDNYGYTF
abundance: NA; j_gene: TRBJ2-5; v_gene: TRBV7-7; CDR3aa: CASSLGTGGVETQYF
abundance: few; j_gene: TRBJ2-7; v_gene: TRBV5-1; CDR3aa: CASSSARAYEQYF